The present entry profiles one T cell receptor beta chain with its context. This record comes from a study of cytomegalovirus exposure and HLA in healthy donors. Profiled with immunoSEQ multiplex PCR; TCRdb holds only in-frame clones, not every one. Found here are fewer than 400,000 clones, roughly 85% of them singletons; the top ten hold about 0.91%. The germline V gene has CDR1 SNHLY and CDR2 FYNNEI. CDR3 size: 10 residues. The ends were cut back, 7 bases at V and 4 bases at J, with 5 bases in the middle. V usage is TRBV2 and J usage is TRBJ2-7; D gene ambiguous. The material sequenced was PBMCs. The origin of this receptor is a woman between 18 and 29 years old in good health and CMV-seronegative. This chain's CDR3 is CASIRYEQYF. For the CDR3, the DNA is TGTGCCAGCATTAGATACGAGCAGTACTTC.